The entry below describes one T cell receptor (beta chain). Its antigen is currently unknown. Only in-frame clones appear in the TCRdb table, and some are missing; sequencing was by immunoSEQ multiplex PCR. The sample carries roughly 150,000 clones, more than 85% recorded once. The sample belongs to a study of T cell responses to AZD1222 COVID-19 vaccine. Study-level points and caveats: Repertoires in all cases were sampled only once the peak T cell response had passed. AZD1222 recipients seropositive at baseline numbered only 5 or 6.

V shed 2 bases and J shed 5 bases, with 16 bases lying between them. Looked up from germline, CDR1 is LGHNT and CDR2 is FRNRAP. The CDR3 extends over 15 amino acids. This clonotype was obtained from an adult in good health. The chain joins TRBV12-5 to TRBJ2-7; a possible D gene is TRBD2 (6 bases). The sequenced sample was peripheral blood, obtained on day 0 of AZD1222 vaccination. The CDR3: CASGLITGTSDEQYF. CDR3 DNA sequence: TGTGCTAGTGGTTTGATAACCGGGACTTCCGACGAGCAGTACTTC.